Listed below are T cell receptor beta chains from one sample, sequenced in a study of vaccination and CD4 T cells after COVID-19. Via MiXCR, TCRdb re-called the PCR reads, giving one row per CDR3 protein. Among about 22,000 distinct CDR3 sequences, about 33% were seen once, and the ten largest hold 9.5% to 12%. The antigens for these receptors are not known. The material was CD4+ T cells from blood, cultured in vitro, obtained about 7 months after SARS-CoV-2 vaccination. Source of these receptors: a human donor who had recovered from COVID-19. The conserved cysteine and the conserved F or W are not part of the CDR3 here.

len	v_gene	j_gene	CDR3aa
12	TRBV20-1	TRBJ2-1	SASPGNSYNEQF
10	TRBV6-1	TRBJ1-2	ASSERGYGYT
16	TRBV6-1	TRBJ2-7	ASSAPMGTRTGSYEQY
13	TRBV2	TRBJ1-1	ASSEIGRGNPEAF
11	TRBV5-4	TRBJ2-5	ASSLDPAETQY
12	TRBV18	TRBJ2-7	ASSPVTGSYEQY
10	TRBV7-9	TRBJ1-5	ASSGKNQPQH
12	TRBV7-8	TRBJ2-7	ASSQPGTVYEQY
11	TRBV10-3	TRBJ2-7	ASAQGMDYEQY
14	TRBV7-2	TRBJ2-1	ASSLSRVSSYNEQF
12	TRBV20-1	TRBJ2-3	SARGQGASGTQY
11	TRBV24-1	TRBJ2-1	ATTGDSYNEQF
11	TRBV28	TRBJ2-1	ASRRTGGNGQF
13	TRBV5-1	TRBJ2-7	ASSPLAGTSYEQY
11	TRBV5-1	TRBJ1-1	ASSLEANTEAF
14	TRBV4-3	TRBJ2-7	ASSQDLRRATYEQY
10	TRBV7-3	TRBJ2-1	ASSLGYDEQF
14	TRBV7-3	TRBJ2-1	ASSVFAVGSLNEQF
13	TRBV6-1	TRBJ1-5	ASSELYRANQPQH
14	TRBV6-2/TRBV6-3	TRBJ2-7	ASSLWTSGRPYEQY
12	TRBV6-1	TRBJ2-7	ASRRGLAGYEQY
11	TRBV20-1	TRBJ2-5	SAPDRAQETQY
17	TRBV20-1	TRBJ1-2	SANPLISASGDRHYGYT
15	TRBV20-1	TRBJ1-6	SARSGVGSGVGSPLH
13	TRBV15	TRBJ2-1	ATSRTPLGNNEQF
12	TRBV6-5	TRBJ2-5	ASSYGRYQETQY
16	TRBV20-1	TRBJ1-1	SARDHWAGLNSNTEAF
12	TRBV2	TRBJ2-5	ASIVGYPGETQY